Each of the 9 T cell receptor beta chains below was sequenced from the same sample in a study of glioma-infiltrating T cells. The iRepertoire nested amplicon-rescue multiplex PCR amplified TCR alpha and beta CDR3s from RNA. TCRdb fed the multiplex PCR reads into MiXCR, producing one record per CDR3 protein. The data show under 150,000 distinct CDR3 sequences, about 25% seen once. The sequenced sample was glioma tissue, nonneoplastic brain tissue, or PBMCs (not recorded which). These receptors were collected from a human donor with low-grade glioma or glioblastoma, undergoing nonglioma brain surgery, or in good health (not recorded which).

This clonotype was seen many times. J is TRBJ1-6 and V is TRBV19, with 9 bases fitting TRBD1. From germline, CDR1 is LNHDA and CDR2 SQIVND (reference sequence). CDR3 length: 13 amino acids. The V and J ends lost 8 bases and 9 bases, in that order; junction bases with no gene match: 5. The CDR3 DNA reads TGTGCCAGTGGGGGACAGGGTGGTTCACCCCTCCACTTT. It encodes CASGGQGGSPLHF.

This rearrangement joins TRBV6-6 to TRBJ1-2; the D gene is possibly TRBD1 (5 bases). Germline lookup yields CDR1 MNHNY and CDR2 SVGAGI (reference sequence). V was shortened by 2 bases and J by 2 bases, with 12 bases between the two germline ends. This CDR3 comprises 15 residues. The CDR3 DNA is TGTGCCAGCAGTTACGATATTTGGGGGAACTATGGCTACACCTTC. Encoded protein: CASSYDIWGNYGYTF.

In this sample, this clonotype turned up many times. The chain joins TRBV7-2 to TRBJ2-1; TRBD1 matches 7 bases. This CDR3 contains 13 residues. Germline CDR1 is SGHTA and CDR2 is FQGNSA. V lost 4 bases, J lost 7 bases, and 4 bases stayed unmatched. The CDR3: CASSYDRANEQFF. CDR3 nucleotides: TGTGCCAGCAGCTACGACAGGGCTAATGAGCAGTTCTTC.

The chain employs TRBV10-3 and TRBJ1-1; D not certain. The CDR3 extends over 14 amino acids. The V and J ends lost 6 bases and 4 bases respectively, with 15 bases between them. In germline, CDR1 is ENHRY, CDR2 SYGVKD. The CDR3 sequence: CAIRDPRGGTEAFF. CDR3 bases: TGTGCCATCAGGGACCCACGGGGTGGCACTGAAGCTTTCTTT.

This clonotype was observed a few times. The chain combines TRBV6-1 with TRBJ1-2, with D possibly matching TRBD1 (5 bases). The V gene lost 6 bases and the J gene lost 2 bases, with 16 bases spanning the gap. Germline values: CDR1 MNHNS, CDR2 SASEGT. The CDR3 runs to 15 residues. The CDR3 is CASRNRDPGNYGYTF. The CDR3 DNA follows: TGTGCCAGCAGAAACCGGGACCCCGGAAACTATGGCTACACCTTC.

The rearrangement uses TRBV7-9 and TRBJ2-3, with 10 bases aligning to TRBD2. The germline V gene has CDR1 SEHNR and CDR2 FQNEAQ (reference sequence). The CDR3 is made up of 15 amino acids. The V and J ends lost 7 bases and 2 bases, in that order; junction bases with no gene match: 6. CDR3 bases: TGTGCCAGCACCGTAGGACTAGCGGACACAGATACGCAGTATTTT. Translation: CASTVGLADTDTQYF.

With regard to this clonotype: A much larger clone is a single base away; this may be a read error. This chain joins TRBV28 and TRBJ1-5; possible D gene TRBD1, 5 bases. CDR1 MDHEN and CDR2 SYDVKM come from the germline V gene. This CDR3 is built from 14 residues. For the CDR3, the DNA is TGTGCCAGCAATCTCCGGGACGGCTCTCGGCCCCGGCATTTT. This gives the protein CASNLRDGSRPRHF.

Concerning this clonotype: This clone may be a read error of a much larger clone one base away. This chain links TRBV20-1 with TRBJ1-1; no definite D call. Germline CDR1 DFQATT, CDR2 SNEGSKA (reference sequence). This CDR3 has 12 residues. V gave up 6 bases and J gave up 3 bases, with 11 bases separating them. The CDR3 region has the DNA TGCAGTGCGCCCGACCTGGACACTGAAGCTTTCTTT. Translating it yields CSAPDLDTEAFF.

J is TRBJ2-7 and V is TRBV5-4; no firm D call. The germline V and J ends were trimmed by 3 bases and 0 bases, with 10 bases remaining between them. Germline values: CDR1 SGHNT, CDR2 YYREEE (reference sequence). This CDR3 spans 14 amino acids. For the CDR3, the DNA is TGTGCCAGCAGCTCGCAACCAGGCTCCTACGAGCAGTACGTC. Amino acids: CASSSQPGSYEQYV.